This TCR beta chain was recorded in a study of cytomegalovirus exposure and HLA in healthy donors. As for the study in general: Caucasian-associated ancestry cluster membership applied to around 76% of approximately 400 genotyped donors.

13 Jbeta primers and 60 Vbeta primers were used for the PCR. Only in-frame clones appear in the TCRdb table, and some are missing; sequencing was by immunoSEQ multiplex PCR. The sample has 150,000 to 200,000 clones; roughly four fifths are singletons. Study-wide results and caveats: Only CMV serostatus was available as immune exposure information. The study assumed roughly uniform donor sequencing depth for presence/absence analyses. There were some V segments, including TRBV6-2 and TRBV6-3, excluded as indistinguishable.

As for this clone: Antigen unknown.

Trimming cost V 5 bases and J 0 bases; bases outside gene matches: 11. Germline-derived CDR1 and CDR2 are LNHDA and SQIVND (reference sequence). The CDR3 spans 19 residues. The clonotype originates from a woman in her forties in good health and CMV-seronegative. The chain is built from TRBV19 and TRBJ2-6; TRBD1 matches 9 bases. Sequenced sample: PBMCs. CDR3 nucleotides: TGTGCCAGTAGTCTCTCCGGGACAGGGATAGGCTCTGGGGCCAACGTCCTGACTTTC. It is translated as CASSLSGTGIGSGANVLTF.